This entry concerns a single T cell receptor beta chain. This clonotype was counted between two and nine times. The antigen it binds to is not known. Per-nucleotide qualities are absent, and no much larger clonotype sits a single base away. The data were taken from a study of T-cell reconstitution after alpha-beta-depleted transplantation in children (dated by TCRdb to 2016 to 2017). Some background on the complete study: Using TCR repertoire profiling, the study quantitatively followed how T-cell immune reconstitution unfolded in children after TCRalphabeta/CD19-depleted allogeneic hematopoietic cell transplantation.

This sample's treatment or condition label indicates: allogeneic hematopoietic cell transplantation with graft depleted of TCRalphabeta T cells and CD19 B cells. The children who served as transplant recipients had been given grafts of TCRalphabeta/CD19-depleted allogeneic hematopoietic cells. What the study reported, not specific to this receptor: Hyperexpanded clone frequencies declined over subsequent months; after one year, T-cell counts and TCRbeta diversity were mostly attributed to newly produced T cells. Apparently early alphabetaT-cell count recovery about two months after transplant reportedly relied on only several hundred rapidly expanded clones derived from non-depleted graft cells. In some patients, the high TCRbeta diversity seen at day 60 was put down to recipient T cells and intrathymic progenitors that had survived conditioning.

According to the germline V gene, CDR1 reads LGHNA and CDR2 reads YSLEER. Taken from cysteine to phenylalanine, the CDR3 has 17 residues. The CDR3 DNA has 51 bases and is translated from base 1. V lost 0 bases and J lost 5 bases, and the count of bases not matched to a germline gene is 8. Libraries came from PCR. The listed sequencing device is Illumina HiSeq 2500. TCR library preparation used molecular barcoding, with unique molecular identifiers applied to normalize quantification of the TCRbeta repertoire. Through fastp at Q25 and MiXCR, TCRdb rebuilt clones from the public reads, retaining in-frame beta chains. Every entry covers one CDR3 protein and lists the most common genes and DNA from its rows. The sample includes about 980,000 distinct CDR3 sequences, with about 29% observed a single time. Of the sample, roughly 27% falls within the top ten clones.

This TCR was recovered from a boy under three years old who had a stem cell transplant for SCID, so the T cells may come from the graft donor. The chain is encoded by TRBV4-3 joined to TRBJ1-2; 11 bases in between match TRBD1. Sample: PBMCs, mostly from graft donor cells, taken 360 days after TCRalphabeta/CD19-depleted stem cell transplant. The nucleotide sequence reads TGCGCCAGCAGCCAAGATTTTTGGACAGGGGGCGAGTATGGCTACACCTTC. It translates to CASSQDFWTGGEYGYTF.